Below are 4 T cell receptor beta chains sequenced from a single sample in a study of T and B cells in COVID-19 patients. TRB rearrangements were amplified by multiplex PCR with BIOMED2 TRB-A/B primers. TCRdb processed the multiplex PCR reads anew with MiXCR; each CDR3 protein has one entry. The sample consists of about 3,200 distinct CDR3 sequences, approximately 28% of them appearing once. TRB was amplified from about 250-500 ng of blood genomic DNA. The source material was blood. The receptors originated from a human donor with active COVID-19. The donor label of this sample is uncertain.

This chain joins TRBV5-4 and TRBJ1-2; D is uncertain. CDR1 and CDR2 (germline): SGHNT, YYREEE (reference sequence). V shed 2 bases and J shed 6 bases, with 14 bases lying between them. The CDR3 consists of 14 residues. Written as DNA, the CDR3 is TGTGCCAGCAGCTTCAGTGCAGGCCTTGATGGCTACACCTTC. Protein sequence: CASSFSAGLDGYTF.

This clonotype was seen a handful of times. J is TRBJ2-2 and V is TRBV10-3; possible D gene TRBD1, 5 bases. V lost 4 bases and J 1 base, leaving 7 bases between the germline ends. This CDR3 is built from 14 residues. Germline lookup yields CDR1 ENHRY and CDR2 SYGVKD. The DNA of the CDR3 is TGTGCCATCAGTGTAGGGGTGAACACCGGGGAGCTGTTTTTT. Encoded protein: CAISVGVNTGELFF.

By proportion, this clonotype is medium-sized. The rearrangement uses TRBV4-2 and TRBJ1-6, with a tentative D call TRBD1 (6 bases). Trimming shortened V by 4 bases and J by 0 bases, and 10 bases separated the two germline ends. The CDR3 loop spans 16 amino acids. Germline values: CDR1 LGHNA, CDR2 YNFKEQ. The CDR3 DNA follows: TGTGCCAGCAGCCCCTGGGACAACTCCTATAATTCACCCCTCCACTTT. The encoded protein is CASSPWDNSYNSPLHF.

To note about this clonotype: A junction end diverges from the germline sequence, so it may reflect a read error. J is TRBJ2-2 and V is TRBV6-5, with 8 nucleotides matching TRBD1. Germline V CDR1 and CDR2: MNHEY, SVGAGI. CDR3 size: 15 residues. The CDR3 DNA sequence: TGTGCCACCAGTTCAGGGGGCGCCGGCACCGGGGAGCTGTTTTTT. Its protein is CATSSGGAGTGELFF.